The TCR beta chain under discussion was sequenced for a study of blood T cell repertoires in COVID-19 (dated by TCRdb to the early 2020s). Describing the broader study: Collaborator samples came from the United States, Italy and Spain and covered acute and convalescent phases of COVID-19. The material from the prospective study consisted of cDNA or gDNA derived from T cells, B-cell-depleted T cells, or PBMCs. Subjects who had been exposed to COVID-19, were actively infected with it, or had recovered from it provided the deeply sampled blood TCRbeta repertoires that made up the dataset. A freely available public database, intended as a resource for researchers studying the immune response to SARS-CoV-2, is where the repertoires were released. Samples were obtained from the ongoing ImmuneRACE study (first 160 participants) and from over 1,000 subjects provided by 6 global collaborators. The sample metadata nearly always contained a de-identified subject ID, COVID-19 status, age in years and sex. Where HLA class I and class II types were available, the types were taken from metadata supplied by the sample provider, not from assay-based typing. Overall study outcomes, separate from this receptor: Clinical and demographic metadata were provided uncurated, with the amount varying by source and participant.

V was cut back by 8 bases and J by 6 bases, leaving a gap of 17 bases between them. The CDR3, from cysteine to phenylalanine, totals 14 residues. The CDR3 DNA has 42 bases and is translated from base 1. CDR1 SGHTA and CDR2 FQGNSA are derived from the germline V gene. In Seattle, one collaborating source enrolled patients while the infection was active and tracked those patients longitudinally over the course of disease. Each collaborating institution followed its own protocols to collect whole blood in K2EDTA tubes. For TCRbeta analysis, collaborators shipped samples in one of three forms: frozen whole blood, isolated PBMCs, or DNA extracted from either of those sample types. As regards this clone: Its antigen has not been determined. Base qualities are not provided; no much larger clone lies one nucleotide away.

TCRbeta CDR3 regions were amplified from genomic DNA by means of the immunoSEQ Assay, a bias-controlled multiplex PCR. Concerning the study's data processing: Nucleated cell counts per sample were estimated from amplification of reference gene primers within the assay. Sequence reads were collapsed and filtered to measure the absolute abundance of every unique TCRbeta CDR3 rearrangement. Productive Simpson clonality was computed per sample as the square root of Simpson's diversity index over productive rearrangements. The immuneACCESS repertoire file appears here via TCRdb, limited to in-frame rearrangements. These files lack a portion of the clones; in checked studies, under half of the deficit traces to unresolved V genes, and the cause of the others is not known. V and J calls and clone size are copied from that table; D and trimming were computed from the DNA. This sample lists 150,000 to 250,000 clones; more than 75% were detected once. Of the sample, almost 6% is held by the ten largest clones.

This TCR was recovered from a woman aged 35 to 49 with COVID-19, enrolled during active disease. The specimen was peripheral blood. Here the chain combines TRBV7-2 and TRBJ2-1; TRBD2 is a weak D gene call, 6 bases matching. The CDR3 corresponds to CASFAGTFTNEQFF. The nucleotide sequence is given as TGTGCCAGCTTTGCCGGGACTTTTACCAATGAGCAGTTCTTC.